This T cell receptor (beta chain) comes out of a study of shared clonotypes between healthy human individuals. Study background: Every donor yielded three CD4 naive, three CD4 memory, two CD8 naive and one CD8 memory plate.

This clone was seen a single time. Its cognate antigen is unknown. This sample also contains other DNA sequences that code for the same CDR3. Genomic DNA belonging to each subset was distributed in equal measure over several immunoSEQ plates. Clones were read by immunoSEQ multiplex PCR, and TCRdb kept only the in-frame ones, dropping some. The repertoire holds around 2.5 million clones, with 93% as singletons. Germline assignment: CDR1 SEHNR and CDR2 FQNEAQ (reference sequence). CDR3 size: 12 residues. V lost 3 bases to trimming and J lost 4 bases, with 4 bases between them. General study results and limits: The generation probabilities recorded for non-shared clonotypes fell below those of clonotypes shared by all four donors.

This TCR came from a man aged 18 to 29 in good health. Some clones in this sample may be carry-over from other donors' samples. The chain links TRBV7-9 to TRBJ1-3; D is ambiguous. The sequencing sample was made of naive CD4+ T cells from PBMCs. The subset is: CD45RA+ positively selected. This CDR3 is CASSLAGNTIYF. CDR3 nucleotides: TGTGCCAGCAGCTTGGCCGGAAACACCATATATTTT.